These 28 T cell receptor beta chains came from one sample sequenced in a study of read filtering for tumor transcriptome and immune sequencing. The library was built from roughly 400 ng RNA with molecular barcoded adaptors for alpha/delta and beta/gamma chains. A single record per CDR3 protein comes from TCRdb applying MiXCR to the reads. This table has 40,000 to 55,000 distinct CDR3 sequences, around 19% appearing once. Source material: a population of CD138-negative cells sorted from bone marrow. The receptors were sampled from a donor aged 40 or over with multiple myeloma.

This clonotype occurred many times. V is TRBV6-6 and J is TRBJ1-1; D not certain. Germline V gene lookup returns CDR1 MNHNY and CDR2 SVGAGI (reference sequence). This CDR3 has 17 amino acids. V was cut by 2 bases and J by 2 bases, with 18 bases left in between. CDR3 DNA: TGTGCCAGCAGTTACGTCCCATGGTCGCAGGCCAACACTGAAGCTTTCTTT. This sequence encodes CASSYVPWSQANTEAFF.

About this clonotype itself: This may be a read error: a much more frequent sequence differs by one nucleotide. V and J are TRBV19 and TRBJ2-1; D may be TRBD2 (5 bases). The CDR3 runs 12 residues. Germline CDR1 LNHDA, CDR2 SQIVND (reference sequence). CDR3 amino acids: CACSGLANERFF. For the CDR3, the DNA is TGTGCCTGCTCAGGACTGGCTAATGAGCGGTTCTTC.

This clonotype has at least ten counts. This chain uses TRBV2 with TRBJ2-7; D is unresolved. The CDR3 runs to 11 residues. Germline CDR1 SNHLY, CDR2 FYNNEI. V lost 8 bases and J lost 4, with 9 bases in between. The CDR3 DNA reads as TGTGCCAGCCATTTAATGTACGAGCAGTACTTC. Translating gives CASHLMYEQYF.

Many counts were recorded for this clonotype. The gene calls are TRBV18 and TRBJ2-7; the match to TRBD1 covers 9 bases. The CDR3 runs 15 residues. Looked up from germline, CDR1 is KGHSH and CDR2 is LQKENI. V gave up 3 bases and J gave up 1 base; unmatched junction bases: 4. The CDR3 loop reads CASSPPGQGSYEQYF. CDR3 coding DNA: TGTGCCAGCTCACCCCCGGGACAGGGATCCTACGAGCAGTACTTC.

This clonotype was seen many times. V usage is TRBV4-1 and J usage is TRBJ1-1; perhaps TRBD1 as D (6 bases). Deletions cut 4 bases from V and 0 bases from J, with 21 bases between. The CDR3 runs to 18 residues. CDR1 is MGHRA, CDR2 YSYEKL, per germline. CDR3 loop: CASSPRLVQGKMNTEAFF. CDR3 nucleotide sequence: TGCGCCAGCAGCCCTCGTCTTGTGCAGGGGAAAATGAACACTGAAGCTTTCTTT.

This clonotype has a handful of counts. J is TRBJ2-2 and V is TRBV10-3; D remains ambiguous. The germline V gene has CDR1 ENHRY and CDR2 SYGVKD. The length of the CDR3 is 13 residues. Trimming stripped 11 bases from V and 7 bases from J, with 17 bases between. The CDR3 nucleotides are TGTGCCGTCCACGGCCGGAAAGACGGGGAGCTGTTTTTT. Translated: CAVHGRKDGELFF.

This clonotype was recorded only once. The chain links TRBV7-2 to TRBJ2-5; 13 positions match TRBD2. The germline gives CDR1 SGHTA, CDR2 FQGNSA. The CDR3 extends over 16 amino acids. The J segment lost 9 bases and the V segment lost 5 bases, leaving 12 bases of the junction unmatched. CDR3 nucleotides: TGTGCCAGCAGCCGCGGACTAGCGGGAGAGGGGGAGGCCCAGTACTTC. This gives the protein CASSRGLAGEGEAQYF.

This clonotype has ten or more counts. The J gene is TRBJ2-2, the V gene TRBV29-1; possible D gene TRBD2, 5 bases. Trimming took 6 bases from V and 4 from J, leaving 15 bases between them. There are 14 residues in the CDR3. The germline V gene has CDR1 SQVTM and CDR2 ANQGSEA. Here the CDR3 reads CSVRGFDRTGELFF. In DNA, the CDR3 is TGCAGCGTGCGAGGGTTTGATCGCACCGGGGAGCTGTTTTTT.

This clonotype was observed at least ten times. The rearrangement joins TRBV29-1 to TRBJ2-5; D not resolved. The V end was cut by 7 bases, the J end by 5 bases, with 17 bases between. Germline-derived CDR1 and CDR2 are SQVTM and ANQGSEA. This CDR3 has 13 amino acids. CDR3 nucleotides: TGCAGCGCCCGCGGACCAGGCAGGGAGACCCAGTACTTC. Residues: CSARGPGRETQYF.

This clonotype occurred many times. The chain employs TRBV2 and TRBJ2-5; D ambiguous. Germline CDR1 is SNHLY and CDR2 is FYNNEI. Trimming stripped 4 bases from V and 2 bases from J, with 11 bases between. The CDR3 consists of 14 residues. CDR3 sequence reads: CASSVGRGQETQYF. The DNA of the CDR3 is TGTGCCAGCAGTGTAGGTCGAGGACAAGAGACCCAGTACTTC.

This clonotype was picked up many times. In DNA, the CDR3 is TGTGCCAGCAGCCAAGGGGGGGTTTCCAAAAACATTCAGTACTTC. Protein sequence: CASSQGGVSKNIQYF. The gene calls are TRBV3-2 and TRBJ2-4; TRBD1 is the table's D call, not checked against the DNA. TRBV3-2 is a recognized pseudogene. There are 15 residues in the CDR3.

This clonotype was recorded at least ten times. The chain carries TRBV29-1 and TRBJ2-1; D may match TRBD1 or TRBD2 (5 bases each). Germline V gives CDR1 SQVTM, CDR2 ANQGSEA. The CDR3 extends over 12 amino acids. V was pared by 6 bases and J by 13 bases, with 19 bases between. DNA for the CDR3: TGCAGCGTCACCGGGGACCCAGGAGCTCAGTTCTTC. Its protein product is CSVTGDPGAQFF.

Details on this clonotype: This may come from a read error, since a much larger clone is one base off. V is TRBV5-1 and J is TRBJ2-3; 7 bases are shared with TRBD1. This CDR3 spans 15 amino acids. The V segment lost 0 bases and the J segment 1 base; nucleotides outside the gene matches: 2. Germline V gene data show CDR1 as SGHRS and CDR2 as YFSETQ. The CDR3 DNA sequence: TGCGCCAGCAGCTTGGAGGGGGCGGGCACAGATACGCAGTATTTT. Amino acid sequence: CASSLEGAGTDTQYF. Looking up the rest from reference TRBV5-1 and TRBJ2-3 gives the full variable domain: KAGVTQTPRYLIKTRGQQVTLSCSPISGHRSVSWYQQTPGQGLQFLFEYFSETQRNKGNFPGRFSGRQFSNSRSEMNVSTLELGDSALYLCASSLEGAGTDTQYFGPGTRLTVL.

In this sample, this clonotype turned up many times. The chain couples TRBV5-1 to TRBJ1-2; D possibly corresponds to TRBD1 (6 bases). This CDR3 contains 14 residues. Germline CDR1 and CDR2: SGHRS and YFSETQ. Trimming shortened V by 0 bases and J by 6 bases, and 12 bases separated the two germline ends. The CDR3 bases are TGCGCCAGCAGCTTGGTTTCGGGGGCGGATGGCTACACCTTC. It yields the protein CASSLVSGADGYTF.

This clonotype came up many times. The chain recombines TRBV7-8 with TRBJ2-7; D perhaps matches TRBD2 (6 bases). Trimming shortened V by 6 bases and J by 2 bases, and 17 bases separated the two germline ends. Per the germline V gene, CDR1 is SGHVS and CDR2 is FQNEAQ. This CDR3 has 15 amino acids. In DNA form, the CDR3 reads TGTGCCAGCAGTCATGGGGGGTCCTTTACCTACGAGCAGTACTTC. It specifies CASSHGGSFTYEQYF.

This clonotype was recorded at least ten times. The chain is built from TRBV29-1 and TRBJ1-2; 9 bases agree with TRBD1. The CDR3 has 13 residues. Trimming at V came to 6 bases and at J to 5 bases, leaving 7 bases not matched to a gene. Germline V lookup: CDR1 SQVTM, CDR2 ANQGSEA. The CDR3 nucleotides are TGCAGCGTGGGAGGGACAGGGATTTATGGCTACACCTTC. Translation: CSVGGTGIYGYTF.

Note on this clonotype: The missing conserved phenylalanine or tryptophan at the end of this CDR3 makes a read error likely. In DNA form, the CDR3 reads TGTGCCAGCGGAGCCATCTACGAGCAGTACCTC. Translated, it gives CASGAIYEQYL. The chain is built from TRBV6-5 and TRBJ2-7; D call uncertain. Deletions cut 8 bases from V and 3 bases from J, with 8 bases between. CDR1 is MNHEY and CDR2 is SVGAGI in the germline V gene. The CDR3 has 11 residues.

This chain uses TRBV11-3 with TRBJ2-5; D tentatively reads TRBD1 or TRBD2 (5 bases each). Trimming left V 0 bases short and J 5 bases short, with 19 bases between. Germline CDR1 and CDR2: SGHNT and YENEEA. This CDR3 region has 17 residues. The CDR3 sequence: CASSLDLSGQRRETQYF. CDR3 sequence (DNA): TGTGCCAGCAGCTTAGATCTGTCGGGGCAACGCCGGGAGACCCAGTACTTC. Full variable domain (remainder filled in from reference TRBV11-3 and TRBJ2-5): EAGVVQSPRYKIIEKKQPVAFWCNPISGHNTLYWYLQNLGQGPELLIRYENEEAVDDSQLPKDRFSAERLKGVDSTLKIQPAELGDSAVYLCASSLDLSGQRRETQYFGPGTRLLVL.

As to this clonotype: An end of the junction differs from the germline gene, which may be a read error. V gene TRBV6-1 combines with J gene TRBJ1-5; D may be TRBD1 (6 bases). The CDR3 is 16 amino acids. Germline lookup yields CDR1 MNHNS and CDR2 SASEGT. Here the CDR3 DNA reads TGTGCCAGCAGTCTCTACCTAGTGGACAGCAATCAGCCCCGGCATTTT. Translation: CASSLYLVDSNQPRHF.

This clonotype occurred many times. The V call is TRBV29-1, the J call TRBJ2-7; 8 nucleotides line up with TRBD1. The V and J ends lost 7 bases and 3 bases, in that order; junction bases with no gene match: 5. The germline CDR1 and CDR2 sequences are SQVTM and ANQGSEA. The CDR3 is made up of 12 amino acids. The CDR3 sequence is CSAGQGFYEQYF. In DNA form, the CDR3 reads TGCAGCGCCGGACAGGGTTTCTACGAGCAGTACTTC.

At least ten counts were recorded for this clonotype. The chain has TRBV20-1 and TRBJ1-1, with no clear D. CDR3 length: 13 residues. The germline V gene encodes CDR1 DFQATT and CDR2 SNEGSKA (reference sequence). Trimming pared 3 bases from V and 6 bases from J, leaving 14 bases between. The CDR3 region is CSASRERRAEAFF. The CDR3 nucleotides read TGCAGTGCTAGTCGGGAACGACGAGCTGAAGCTTTCTTT.

In its sample, this clonotype was seen a few times. It may be a read error: a sequence one base away is much more abundant. This chain links TRBV6-2 or TRBV6-3 with TRBJ1-1, with no clear D. This CDR3 has 13 amino acids. Per germline, CDR1 MNHEY and CDR2 SVGEGT. V was cut by 2 bases and J by 10 bases, with 14 bases left in between. CDR3 loop: CASSYKAAVAAFF. Here the CDR3 DNA reads TGTGCCAGCAGTTACAAGGCGGCAGTAGCAGCTTTCTTT.

At least ten counts were recorded for this clonotype. The CDR3 sequence: CASSQGRNNEKLFF. CDR3 sequence (DNA): TGTGCCAGCAGCCAGGGACGGAATAATGAAAAACTGTTTTTT. The chain couples TRBV5-5 to TRBJ1-4; tentative D call: TRBD1 (5 bases). This CDR3 is 14 amino acids long. Germline assignment: CDR1 SGHKS and CDR2 YYEKEE (reference sequence). Trimming removed 4 bases from V and 4 bases from J, with 11 bases in between.

As regards this clonotype: Relative to the germline gene, one junction end is altered; a read error may explain this. This chain uses TRBV4-2 with TRBJ2-6, with D possibly matching TRBD1 (5 bases). Germline V gene lookup returns CDR1 LGHNA and CDR2 YNFKEQ. The CDR3 totals 16 residues. CDR3: CASGLGSGSGANILTF. The DNA of the CDR3 is TGTGCCAGCGGCCTAGGATCGGGCTCTGGGGCCAACATCCTGACTTTC.

In this sample, this clonotype turned up many times. The chain employs TRBV27 and TRBJ2-2, with D perhaps TRBD2 (6 bases). Germline CDR1 is MNHEY and CDR2 is SMNVEV (reference sequence). V gave up 5 bases and J gave up 1 base, with 11 bases separating them. CDR3 length equals 15 residues. This chain's CDR3 is CASSPWTMNTGELFF. CDR3 DNA sequence: TGTGCCAGCAGTCCGTGGACTATGAACACCGGGGAGCTGTTTTTT.

This clonotype was seen repeatedly, ten times or more. V gene TRBV20-1 combines with J gene TRBJ2-2, with D uncertain. Looked up from germline, CDR1 is DFQATT and CDR2 is SNEGSKA (reference sequence). With 1 base removed from V and 1 base from J, the gap between germline ends came to 7 bases. The CDR3 totals 14 residues. The CDR3 reads CSARGVKNTGELFF. CDR3 DNA: TGCAGTGCTAGAGGGGTTAAGAACACCGGGGAGCTGTTTTTT.

The V gene is TRBV7-9, the J gene TRBJ2-3, with D maybe TRBD1 (6 bases). This CDR3 region has 15 residues. Germline V gene sequence: CDR1 SEHNR, CDR2 FQNEAQ (reference sequence). V lost 5 bases and J lost 2, with 14 bases in between. This chain's CDR3 is CASSEDRITTDTQYF. In DNA form, the CDR3 reads TGTGCCAGCAGCGAAGACAGGATAACCACAGATACGCAGTATTTT.

There are many counts of this clonotype. The chain is built from TRBV30 and TRBJ2-7; D might be TRBD1 or TRBD2, each matching 5 bases. V gave up 3 bases and J gave up 3 bases, with 15 bases separating them. Germline CDR1 reads GTSNPN; CDR2 reads SVGIG (reference sequence). This CDR3 has 14 amino acids. This CDR3 is CAWSNLTGGYEQYF. The CDR3 bases are TGTGCCTGGAGCAACTTGACTGGGGGCTACGAGCAGTACTTC.